This entry lists 28 T cell receptor beta chains sequenced from one sample in a study of tumor-infiltrating lymphocytes in primary liver carcinoma. Production of TCR beta cDNA used around 0.45 ug total RNA together with a constant-region primer. The TCR beta library was amplified through three nested multiplex PCR rounds in a modified ARM-PCR procedure. Rounds one and two of PCR, each of about 10 cycles, were primed with TRBV1-TRBV30 forward primers and a C-beta reverse primer. TCRdb re-analysed the multiplex PCR reads in MiXCR, keeping a single row per CDR3 protein. Counted here are around 170,000 distinct CDR3 sequences, about 60% occurring once; the ten biggest clones make up about 72%. It was unsorted whole blood that yielded blood RNA, and germline DNA was also extracted. The sequenced sample consisted of peripheral blood. Receptors were obtained from a man aged 35 to 55 with primary liver carcinoma and hepatitis B virus infection.

This chain connects TRBV11-2 to TRBJ1-2; D call uncertain. The CDR3 loop spans 15 amino acids. Between the trimmed V and J ends, which lost 0 bases and 3 bases, there was a span of 11 bases. Germline V gives CDR1 SGHAT, CDR2 FQNNGV. CDR3 nucleotides: TGTGCCAGCAGCTTAGAGAGTGCGGGTTACTATGGCTACACCTTC. Translating gives CASSLESAGYYGYTF.

This rearrangement joins TRBV6-6 to TRBJ1-2; weak D call: TRBD1 (6 bases). Trimming cost V 0 bases and J 4 bases, with 12 bases left between them. CDR1 MNHNY and CDR2 SVGAGI come from the germline V gene (reference sequence). The CDR3 is 15 amino acids. This chain's CDR3 is CASSYSRQEGYGYTF. CDR3 DNA sequence: TGTGCCAGCAGTTACTCGAGACAGGAGGGCTATGGCTACACCTTC.

The table lists this clonotype with a few counts. The chain combines TRBV10-2 with TRBJ1-2; D not resolved. This CDR3 has 14 amino acids. Trimming left V 0 bases short and J 1 base short, with 6 bases between. Germline CDR1 reads WSHSY; CDR2 reads SAAADI. CDR3 DNA: TGCGCCAGCAGTGAGTCGCCAGTTAACTATGGCTACACCTTC. Translation: CASSESPVNYGYTF.

This clonotype was recorded at least ten times. The chain recombines TRBV6-5 with TRBJ1-2; maybe TRBD1 (6 bases). Germline CDR1 reads MNHEY; CDR2 reads SVGAGI. The CDR3 runs 14 residues. V gave up 3 bases and J gave up 4 bases, with 12 bases separating them. The CDR3 bases are TGTGCCAGCAGTTATGACAGGAACGGCTATGGCTACACCTTC. This gives the protein CASSYDRNGYGYTF.

The chain combines TRBV25-1 with TRBJ2-1, with D unresolved. Germline-derived CDR1 and CDR2 are MGHDK and SYGVNS. The CDR3 length is 14 residues. V lost 1 base and J lost 5, with 9 bases in between. The CDR3 DNA is TGTGCCAGCAGTGAATGGAACGGAAACAATGAGCAGTTCTTC. Amino acid sequence: CASSEWNGNNEQFF.

A word on this clonotype: The conserved phenylalanine or tryptophan normally closing the CDR3 is absent here, so this likely arose from a read error. V usage is TRBV6-2 or TRBV6-3 and J usage is TRBJ1-2; tentatively, D is TRBD1 (6 bases). Germline loops: CDR1 MNHEY, CDR2 SVGEGT. The CDR3 loop spans 15 amino acids. The CDR3: CVSSYPILRGYGYTL. The CDR3 region has the DNA TGTGTCAGCAGTTACCCCATCCTCAGGGGCTATGGCTACACCCTC.

V usage is TRBV6-1 and J usage is TRBJ1-1; D remains unclear. Trimming pared 2 bases from V and 6 bases from J, leaving 13 bases between. This CDR3 is built from 14 residues. The germline gives CDR1 MNHNS, CDR2 SASEGT. DNA of the CDR3: TGTGCCAGCAGTGAATGGGAAGTCTCGTCTGAAGCTTTCTTT. Its translation is CASSEWEVSSEAFF.

Comments on this clonotype: The junction departs from the called germline gene at one end, perhaps through a read error. The rearrangement uses TRBV5-4 and TRBJ2-7; 13 nucleotides match TRBD2. This CDR3 is 18 amino acids long. The germline gives CDR1 SGHNT, CDR2 YYREEE (reference sequence). The CDR3 nucleotides are TGTCCCAGCAGCGACAGGGGACTAGCGGGACCGAGCTCCTACGAGCAGTACTTC. Its protein is CPSSDRGLAGPSSYEQYF. Complete variable domain (other parts from reference TRBV5-4 and TRBJ2-7): ETGVTQSPTHLIKTRGQQVTLRCSSQSGHNTVSWYQQALGQGPQFIFQYYREEENGRGNFPPRFSGLQFPNYSSELNVNALELDDSALYLCPSSDRGLAGPSSYEQYFGPGTRLTVT.

V and J are TRBV6-2 or TRBV6-3 and TRBJ2-3; D is undetermined. The CDR3 is 10 residues long. Looked up from germline, CDR1 is MNHEY and CDR2 is SVGEGT. V lost 8 bases and J 5 bases, leaving 5 bases between the germline ends. The DNA for the CDR3 is TGTGCCAGCTTCGGAGATACGCAGTATTTT. Translating gives CASFGDTQYF.

Of note for this clonotype: Its ends do not fully match the called genes, so a read error is possible. The J gene is TRBJ2-1, the V gene TRBV7-8; 11 bases line up with TRBD2. The germline V gene has CDR1 SGHVS and CDR2 FQNEAQ. The CDR3 contains 13 residues. CDR3 region: CACSSGRGNEQFF. CDR3 sequence (DNA): TGTGCCTGCAGTAGCGGGAGGGGCAATGAGCAGTTCTTC.

The chain recombines TRBV7-9 with TRBJ2-1, with 10 bases identical to TRBD2. The CDR3 length is 15 residues. CDR1 is SEHNR, CDR2 FQNEAQ, per germline (reference sequence). The ends lost 5 bases at V and 3 bases at J; junction bases unmatched: 4. This CDR3 is CASSARTSGYNEQFF. The CDR3 nucleotides read TGTGCCAGCAGCGCCCGGACTAGCGGCTACAATGAGCAGTTCTTC. The full variable domain, with the rest looked up from reference TRBV7-9 and TRBJ2-1, is DTGVSQNPRHKITKRGQNVTFRCDPISEHNRLYWYRQTLGQGPEFLTYFQNEAQLEKSRLLSDRFSAERPKGSFSTLEIQRTEQGDSAMYLCASSARTSGYNEQFFGPGTRLTVL.

The chain employs TRBV11-2 and TRBJ2-7, with TRBD2 matching over 10 bases. J lost 7 bases, V lost 1 base, and 7 bases had no gene match. The CDR3 runs to 15 residues. Germline V gives CDR1 SGHAT, CDR2 FQNNGV. The CDR3 region has the DNA TGTGCCAGCAGCTTAGCCGGACTAGCGGATGGAGAGCAGTACTTC. It codes for CASSLAGLADGEQYF.

A few counts support this clonotype. A read error is possible here, since a much larger clone lies one base away. V usage is TRBV13 and J usage is TRBJ1-5; no firm D call. This CDR3 spans 14 amino acids. CDR1 is PRHDT and CDR2 is FYEKMQ in the germline V gene (reference sequence). Trimming shortened V by 0 bases and J by 5 bases, and 8 bases separated the two germline ends. CDR3 protein: CASSLGDGDQPQHF. The CDR3 DNA sequence: TGTGCCAGCAGCTTAGGGGACGGGGATCAGCCCCAGCATTTT.

V is TRBV4-1 and J is TRBJ2-1; 11 positions match TRBD2. V dropped 1 base and J dropped 7; count of bases not matched to a gene: 6. Germline V gene data show CDR1 as MGHRA and CDR2 as YSYEKL. The CDR3 consists of 16 residues. CDR3 protein: CASSQGASGRNNEQFF. In DNA form, the CDR3 reads TGCGCCAGCAGCCAAGGAGCTAGCGGGAGGAATAATGAGCAGTTCTTC.

A remark on this clonotype: One end of the junction fails to match germline, which may point to a read error. This chain uses TRBV11-2 with TRBJ1-2, with D possibly being TRBD1 (6 bases). Germline loops: CDR1 SGHAT, CDR2 FQNNGV. This CDR3 contains 18 residues. This CDR3 reads CPSRPLTGGRRLNYGYTF. CDR3 nucleotides: TGTCCCAGCAGACCATTGACGGGGGGGCGTAGATTAAACTATGGCTACACCTTC.

This clonotype was seen more than once but under ten times. The V and J genes are TRBV6-1 and TRBJ1-5; maybe TRBD1 (5 bases). Germline CDR1 MNHNS, CDR2 SASEGT. This CDR3 is 15 amino acids long. The germline V and J ends were trimmed by 6 bases and 3 bases, with 15 bases remaining between them. CDR3 in DNA: TGTGCCAGCAGCGGATCAGTGGGGGACAATCAGCCCCAGCATTTT. Protein product: CASSGSVGDNQPQHF.

This chain uses TRBV4-2 with TRBJ2-7; D remains ambiguous. Germline CDR1 is LGHNA and CDR2 is YNFKEQ. The CDR3 is made up of 15 amino acids. Trimming stripped 2 bases from V and 0 bases from J, with 11 bases between. CDR3 in DNA: TGTGCCAGCAGCCAAAACTACCACGCCTCCTACGAGCAGTACTTC. It specifies CASSQNYHASYEQYF.

This clonotype was recorded only once. This sequence may be a read error, since a much larger clone differs from it by one base. DNA for the CDR3: TGTGCCATCAGCCAAGGTCTTAGGTCCTACAATGAGCAGTTCTTC. It yields the protein CAISQGLRSYNEQFF. The chain has TRBV14 and TRBJ2-1, with no clear D. The CDR3 extends over 15 amino acids. Germline lookup yields CDR1 SGHDN and CDR2 FVKESK. The full variable domain, in which reference TRBV14 and TRBJ2-1 provide the parts outside the CDR3, is EAGVTQFPSHSVIEKGQTVTLRCDPISGHDNLYWYRRVMGKEIKFLLHFVKESKQDESGMPNNRFLAERTGGTYSTLKVQPAELEDSGVYFCAISQGLRSYNEQFFGPGTRLTVL.

In this sample, this clonotype turned up a few times. The chain couples TRBV29-1 to TRBJ2-2; TRBD2 might be the D (7 bases). This CDR3 has 14 residues. Germline V gene sequence: CDR1 SQVTM, CDR2 ANQGSEA. Trimming left V 6 bases short and J 8 bases short, with 19 bases between. CDR3 sequence reads: CSVPWGGASGELFF. The CDR3 DNA follows: TGCAGCGTCCCCTGGGGGGGCGCATCGGGGGAGCTGTTTTTT.

This clonotype showed up just a few times. The chain couples TRBV4-2 to TRBJ2-1, with D perhaps TRBD1 (5 bases). V shed 1 base and J shed 6 bases, with 7 bases lying between them. This CDR3 comprises 13 residues. Germline loops: CDR1 LGHNA, CDR2 YNFKEQ. CDR3 amino acids: CASSQVTGNEQFF. DNA of the CDR3: TGTGCCAGCAGCCAAGTAACAGGCAATGAGCAGTTCTTC.

The chain couples TRBV10-3 to TRBJ2-1; TRBD2 agrees at 10 bases. J lost 1 base, V lost 6 bases, and 3 bases had no gene match. The CDR3 runs 15 residues. Germline CDR1 ENHRY, CDR2 SYGVKD. The CDR3 sequence is CAIREREGSYNEQFF. As DNA, the CDR3 is TGTGCCATCAGGGAGCGGGAGGGATCCTACAATGAGCAGTTCTTC.

This clonotype was observed a single time. The junction differs from germline at one of its ends, possibly a read error. This chain uses TRBV11-2 with TRBJ2-7; D gene uncertain. Per germline, CDR1 SGHAT and CDR2 FQNNGV. The CDR3 is 11 amino acids. The CDR3 region is CAGSFRYEQYF. In nucleotides, the CDR3 is TGTGCCGGCAGCTTTCGCTACGAGCAGTACTTC.

As concerns this clonotype: A junction end diverges from the germline sequence, so it may reflect a read error. This chain links TRBV11-2 with TRBJ2-5; TRBD2 might be the D (6 bases). The length of the CDR3 is 15 residues. The germline gives CDR1 SGHAT, CDR2 FQNNGV. CDR3 DNA: TGTGCCAGCAGTTTTGTGGGGGGAAGGGGAGAGACCCACTACTTC. Protein product: CASSFVGGRGETHYF.

This clonotype was counted ten times or more. This chain joins TRBV11-1 and TRBJ2-1; TRBD2 aligns across 9 bases. V lost 4 bases and J lost 6; bases outside the gene matches: 10. The CDR3 contains 16 residues. Looked up from germline, CDR1 is SGHAT and CDR2 is FQDESV (reference sequence). The CDR3 nucleotides read TGTGCCAGCAGCTGGCTCATAGCGGGAGAGGTCAATGAGCAGTTCTTC. Protein sequence: CASSWLIAGEVNEQFF.

Points on this clonotype: This CDR3 is missing its conserved last phenylalanine or tryptophan, likely due to a read error. No DNA is shown, since the ends of the CDR3 on it are uncertain; the CDR3 is the one TCRdb lists. The V gene is TRBV11-2, the J gene TRBJ2-5; the table assigns TRBD1, which was not confirmed against the DNA. Germline CDR1 reads SGHAT; CDR2 reads FQNNGV. The CDR3 is made up of 17 amino acids, end residues included. Here the CDR3 reads CASSLTLGSQGRETQDY.

This chain joins TRBV12-3 or TRBV12-4 and TRBJ1-5, with D possibly TRBD1 on 5 matching bases. Trimming removed 8 bases from V and 7 bases from J, with 15 bases in between. The length of the CDR3 is 13 residues. CDR3 loop: CASCGGYWQPQHF. As DNA, the CDR3 is TGTGCCAGCTGTGGGGGGTATTGGCAGCCCCAGCATTTT.

This clonotype occurred a few times. The V gene is TRBV6-6, the J gene TRBJ1-4, with D possibly TRBD1 on 6 matching bases. Trimming removed 2 bases from V and 8 bases from J, with 9 bases in between. The CDR3 sequence is 13 residues long. Germline V CDR1 and CDR2: MNHNY, SVGAGI (reference sequence). CDR3 amino acids: CASSYRGEEKLFF. The CDR3 DNA reads TGTGCCAGCAGTTACAGGGGGGAGGAAAAACTGTTTTTT.

The CDR3 protein is CASRLAANNEQFF. The DNA of the CDR3 is TGTGCCAGCCGACTAGCGGCTAACAATGAGCAGTTCTTC. The J gene is TRBJ2-1, the V gene TRBV12-3 or TRBV12-4; 9 bases are shared with TRBD2. V lost 8 bases, J lost 5 bases, and 4 bases stayed unmatched. This CDR3 contains 13 residues.